This T cell receptor (beta chain) was sequenced for a study of shared clonotypes between healthy human individuals. The overall study: Samples came from a couple of female and a few male donors aged 18 to 49.

V lost 4 bases to trimming and J lost 8 bases, with 6 bases between them. This CDR3 has 11 amino acids. CDR1 and CDR2 from the germline V gene are LNHDA and SQIVND (reference sequence). Measured with immunoSEQ multiplex PCR; TCRdb has only the in-frame clones, and not every one. The table has approximately 1.5 million clones, less than 99% seen once. This chain links TRBV19 with TRBJ2-1, with unresolved D. The sequencing input was naive CD4+ T cells sorted from blood. Regarding subset: CD45RA+ positively selected. This receptor was obtained from a man aged 30-40 years in good health. The CDR3 DNA follows: TGTGCCAGTAGTAGGTATGATGAGCAGTTCTTC. Its protein product is CASSRYDEQFF. Full variable domain (missing parts from reference TRBV19 and TRBJ2-1): DGGITQSPKYLFRKEGQNVTLSCEQNLNHDAMYWYRQDPGQGLRLIYYSQIVNDFQKGDIAEGYSVSREKKESFPLTVTSAQKNPTAFYLCASSRYDEQFFGPGTRLTVL.